One and the same sample provided the 9 T cell receptor beta chains below, sequenced in a study of shared clonotypes between healthy human individuals. The protocol was immunoSEQ multiplex PCR, while the TCRdb copy is restricted to in-frame clones and leaves out a portion. The table has approximately 940,000 clones, approximately 80% seen once. The sequenced sample was memory CD4+ T cells sorted from blood. The subset denotes: CD45RA-negative fraction. The source is a man between 18 and 29 years old in good health.

V usage is TRBV7-2 and J usage is TRBJ1-1; 7 bases are shared with TRBD1. CDR1 and CDR2 (germline): SGHTA, FQGNSA. CDR3 length equals 17 residues. Trimming took 5 bases from V and 1 from J; bases not matched to a gene: 13. The CDR3 protein is CASSLTGSHSRNTEAFF. CDR3 coding DNA: TGTGCCAGCAGCCTGACAGGGTCCCACTCCCGGAACACTGAAGCTTTCTTT.

Regarding this clone: The same CDR3 arises from other DNA sequences in this sample as well. CDR3 sequence: CASSYLQNTEAFF. CDR3 nucleotides: TGTGCCAGCAGTTACTTACAGAACACTGAAGCTTTCTTT. This sequence joins TRBV6-5 and TRBJ1-1; D call uncertain. CDR1 MNHEY and CDR2 SVGAGI come from the germline V gene. CDR3 size: 13 residues. The V end lost 1 base, the J end lost 1 base, and 4 bases lay between the germline ends.

This clone was picked up many times. A read error is likely, as this CDR3 ends without the conserved phenylalanine or tryptophan. The limits of the CDR3 on the DNA are not certain, so only TCRdb's listed CDR3 is given. The V gene is TRBV29-1, the J gene TRBJ1-2. The CDR3 spans 8 amino acids, including both terminal residues. Per germline, CDR1 SQVTM and CDR2 ANQGSEA. The CDR3 spells CSVEFGIG.

The rearrangement uses TRBV6-6 and TRBJ1-1; possibly TRBD1 for D (5 bases). The V gene lost 0 bases and the J gene lost 6 bases, with 11 bases spanning the gap. This CDR3 comprises 14 residues. Germline-derived CDR1 and CDR2 are MNHNY and SVGAGI (reference sequence). The CDR3 DNA sequence: TGTGCCAGCAGTTACTCGATAAGGGGTGCTGAAGCTTTCTTT. Its protein product is CASSYSIRGAEAFF.

J is TRBJ2-5 and V is TRBV9; D is uncertain. V was trimmed by 4 bases and J by 5 bases, leaving 12 bases between them. The germline CDR1 and CDR2 sequences are SGDLS and YYNGEE. The CDR3 runs to 13 residues. DNA for the CDR3: TGTGCCAGCAGCCTTGGTTGGCGGGAGACCCAGTACTTC. It is translated as CASSLGWRETQYF.

The chain couples TRBV5-6 to TRBJ2-3; 11 bases are shared with TRBD2. Germline values: CDR1 SGHDT, CDR2 YYEEEE. The V segment lost 4 bases and the J segment 1 base; nucleotides outside the gene matches: 5. This CDR3 has 16 residues. The CDR3 loop reads CASSTLAGGGTDTQYF. CDR3 in DNA: TGTGCCAGCAGCACGTTAGCGGGAGGGGGCACAGATACGCAGTATTTT.

The chain has TRBV27 and TRBJ2-7, with D maybe TRBD2 (5 bases). Germline CDR1 is MNHEY and CDR2 is SMNVEV (reference sequence). The length of the CDR3 is 15 residues. Trimming took off 8 bases at V and 0 bases at J, with 17 bases between the two ends. The CDR3 DNA reads TGTGCCAGCCGCCCGGGGTGGACGGGCTCCTACGAGCAGTACTTC. Its translation is CASRPGWTGSYEQYF.

This sequence joins TRBV11-2 and TRBJ2-5; TRBD1 might be the D (6 bases). Trimming removed 5 bases at V and 5 bases at J, with 18 bases between. The V gene's germline CDR1 is SGHAT and CDR2 FQNNGV. This CDR3 spans 15 amino acids. This chain's CDR3 is CASSIGQPGVETQYF. The CDR3, as DNA: TGTGCCAGCAGCATAGGACAGCCCGGCGTGGAGACCCAGTACTTC.

This clone was observed a single time. The gene calls are TRBV18 and TRBJ1-5, with TRBD1 matching 7 bases. The V gene's germline CDR1 is KGHSH and CDR2 LQKENI. There are 14 residues in the CDR3. V dropped 8 bases and J dropped 4; count of bases not matched to a gene: 8. The CDR3 DNA sequence: TGTGCCAGCAGAGACAGGGATGGGAATCAGCCCCAGCATTTT. This encodes CASRDRDGNQPQHF.